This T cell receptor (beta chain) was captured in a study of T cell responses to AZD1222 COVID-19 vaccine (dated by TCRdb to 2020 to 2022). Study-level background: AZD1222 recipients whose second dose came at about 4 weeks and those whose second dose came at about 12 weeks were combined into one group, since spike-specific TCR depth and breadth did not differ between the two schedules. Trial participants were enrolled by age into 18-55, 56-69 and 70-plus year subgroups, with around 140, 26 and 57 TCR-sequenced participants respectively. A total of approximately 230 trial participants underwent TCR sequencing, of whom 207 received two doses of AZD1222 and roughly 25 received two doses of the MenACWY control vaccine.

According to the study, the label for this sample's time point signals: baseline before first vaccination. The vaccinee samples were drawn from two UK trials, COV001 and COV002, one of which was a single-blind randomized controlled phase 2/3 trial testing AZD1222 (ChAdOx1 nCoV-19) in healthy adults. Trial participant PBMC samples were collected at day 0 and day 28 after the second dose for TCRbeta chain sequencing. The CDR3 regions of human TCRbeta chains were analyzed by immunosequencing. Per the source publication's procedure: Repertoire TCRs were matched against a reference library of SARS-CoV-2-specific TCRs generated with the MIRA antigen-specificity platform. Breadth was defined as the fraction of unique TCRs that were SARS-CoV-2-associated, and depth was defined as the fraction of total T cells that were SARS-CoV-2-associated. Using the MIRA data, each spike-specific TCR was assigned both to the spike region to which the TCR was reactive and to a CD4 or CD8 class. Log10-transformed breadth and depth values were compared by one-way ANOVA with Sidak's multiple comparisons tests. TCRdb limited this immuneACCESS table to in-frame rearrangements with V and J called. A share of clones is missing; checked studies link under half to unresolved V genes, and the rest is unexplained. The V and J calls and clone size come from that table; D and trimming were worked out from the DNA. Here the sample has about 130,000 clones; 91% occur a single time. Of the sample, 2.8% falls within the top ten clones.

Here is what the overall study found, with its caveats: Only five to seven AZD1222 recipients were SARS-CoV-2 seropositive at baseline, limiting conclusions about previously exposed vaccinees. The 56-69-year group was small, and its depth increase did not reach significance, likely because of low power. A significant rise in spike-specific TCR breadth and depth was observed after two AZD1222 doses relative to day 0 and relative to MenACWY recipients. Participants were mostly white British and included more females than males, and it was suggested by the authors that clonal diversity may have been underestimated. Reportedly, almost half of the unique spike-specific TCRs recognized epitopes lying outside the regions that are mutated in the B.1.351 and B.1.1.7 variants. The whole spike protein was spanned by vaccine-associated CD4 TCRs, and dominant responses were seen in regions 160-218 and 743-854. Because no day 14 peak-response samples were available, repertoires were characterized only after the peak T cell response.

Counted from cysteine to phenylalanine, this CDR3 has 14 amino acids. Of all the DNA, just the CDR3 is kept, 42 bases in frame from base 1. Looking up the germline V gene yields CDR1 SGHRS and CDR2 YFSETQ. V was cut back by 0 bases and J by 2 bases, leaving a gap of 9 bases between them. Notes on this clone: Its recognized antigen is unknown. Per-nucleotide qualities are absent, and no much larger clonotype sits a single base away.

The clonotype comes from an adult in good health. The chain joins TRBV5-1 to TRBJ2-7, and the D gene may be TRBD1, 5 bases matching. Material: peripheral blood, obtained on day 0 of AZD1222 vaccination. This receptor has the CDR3 CASSLVSGPYEQYF. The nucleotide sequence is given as TGCGCCAGCAGCTTGGTTTCAGGGCCCTACGAGCAGTACTTC.